The 11 T cell receptor beta chains given below trace back to one sample, sequenced in a study of CDR3 diversity in severe acne. One entry per CDR3 protein results from TCRdb running MiXCR on the PCR reads. The data contain tens of thousands of distinct CDR3 sequences, 45% to 60% of them singletons. The material sequenced was blood. The receptors derive from a male donor in good health, without acne.

This clonotype occurred a few times. The J gene is TRBJ1-3, the V gene TRBV20-1; D not resolved. The germline gives CDR1 DFQATT, CDR2 SNEGSKA (reference sequence). CDR3 length: 11 residues. Trimming cost V 6 bases and J 3 bases, with 6 bases left between them. This chain's CDR3 is CSAAVGNTIYF. CDR3 coding DNA: TGCAGTGCCGCAGTTGGAAACACCATATATTTT.

This clonotype showed up just a few times. This chain joins TRBV19 and TRBJ1-1; D gene unclear. The length of the CDR3 is 14 residues. Germline CDR1 and CDR2: LNHDA and SQIVND (reference sequence). Trimming removed 5 bases from V and 4 bases from J, with 14 bases in between. CDR3 residues: CASSGRADSTEAFF. The DNA for the CDR3 is TGTGCCAGTAGTGGTCGGGCGGATAGCACTGAAGCTTTCTTT.

The V call is TRBV20-1, the J call TRBJ2-7; TRBD2 agrees at 10 bases. V lost 3 bases, J lost 3 bases, and 5 bases stayed unmatched. Germline V lookup: CDR1 DFQATT, CDR2 SNEGSKA (reference sequence). This CDR3 has 14 amino acids. CDR3 bases: TGCAGTGCTAGGAAAACTAGCGGGAACTACGAGCAGTACTTC. This gives the protein CSARKTSGNYEQYF.

A note on this clonotype: The conserved final phenylalanine or tryptophan is absent from the CDR3, which likely points to a read error. The DNA is left out, because the CDR3 cannot be placed on it with certainty; the CDR3 is given as TCRdb lists it. The genes are TRBV6-6 and TRBJ2-5; whether TRBD1, the table's D call, matches the DNA was not checked. The length of the CDR3 is 14 amino acids, counting both ends. Germline V CDR1 and CDR2: MNHNY, SVGAGI (reference sequence). The CDR3: CASIQGDYGYTFGS.

V and J are TRBV12-3 or TRBV12-4 and TRBJ2-7, with D uncertain. The V and J ends lost 3 bases and 7 bases respectively, with 13 bases between them. The CDR3 extends over 13 amino acids. The CDR3 reads CASSFGQVGEQYF. The CDR3 nucleotides are TGTGCCAGCAGTTTCGGGCAGGTCGGGGAGCAGTACTTC.

This clonotype occurred many times. The chain uses TRBV11-2 and TRBJ1-1; D call uncertain. Trimming removed 0 bases at V and 8 bases at J, with 7 bases between. Germline CDR1 reads SGHAT; CDR2 reads FQNNGV. The CDR3 loop spans 12 amino acids. The CDR3: CASSLDRGEAFF. In DNA form, the CDR3 reads TGTGCCAGCAGCTTAGACCGCGGAGAAGCTTTCTTT.

This clonotype was seen a handful of times. The J gene is TRBJ2-1, the V gene TRBV5-6; 10 bases are a match to TRBD1. The length of the CDR3 is 15 residues. Trimming removed 2 bases from V and 6 bases from J; junction bases left unmatched: 5. The germline V gene encodes CDR1 SGHDT and CDR2 YYEEEE. The CDR3 is CASSFGDRGFNEQFF. The CDR3 DNA sequence: TGTGCCAGCAGCTTTGGGGACAGGGGTTTCAATGAGCAGTTCTTC.

Concerning this clonotype: One end of the junction is discordant with germline, which a read error may explain. J is TRBJ2-7 and V is TRBV6-5, with D unresolved. CDR1 MNHEY and CDR2 SVGAGI come from the germline V gene. This CDR3 region has 12 residues. CDR3 in amino acids: CASSYGSREQHF. CDR3 bases: TGTGCCAGCAGTTACGGTTCCCGCGAGCAGCACTTC.

This clonotype showed up just once. The V gene is TRBV20-1, the J gene TRBJ2-5; 9 bases fit TRBD2. This CDR3 is 15 amino acids long. Germline V gene sequence: CDR1 DFQATT, CDR2 SNEGSKA (reference sequence). V lost 2 bases to trimming and J lost 4 bases; unmatched junction nucleotides: 8. DNA for the CDR3: TGCAGTGCTAGACCTATAGCGGGAGCGGGAGAGACCCAGTACTTC. It is translated as CSARPIAGAGETQYF.

Worth noting for this clonotype: An end of the junction differs from the germline gene, which may be a read error. The J gene is TRBJ2-5, the V gene TRBV10-3; the D is unclear. This CDR3 spans 12 amino acids. Germline V gene lookup returns CDR1 ENHRY and CDR2 SYGVKD. CDR3 nucleotide sequence: TGTGCCTTCAGTCGCGGCCAAGAGACCCAGTACTTC. It specifies CAFSRGQETQYF.

The chain carries TRBV20-1 and TRBJ2-7; 14 bases match TRBD2. Germline V CDR1 and CDR2: DFQATT, SNEGSKA (reference sequence). This CDR3 spans 14 amino acids. With V trimmed by 6 bases and J by 6 bases, 7 bases remained unmatched. Written as DNA, the CDR3 is TGCAGTGCGGGGACTAGCGGGAGTAATACCGAGCAGTACTTC. It yields the protein CSAGTSGSNTEQYF.